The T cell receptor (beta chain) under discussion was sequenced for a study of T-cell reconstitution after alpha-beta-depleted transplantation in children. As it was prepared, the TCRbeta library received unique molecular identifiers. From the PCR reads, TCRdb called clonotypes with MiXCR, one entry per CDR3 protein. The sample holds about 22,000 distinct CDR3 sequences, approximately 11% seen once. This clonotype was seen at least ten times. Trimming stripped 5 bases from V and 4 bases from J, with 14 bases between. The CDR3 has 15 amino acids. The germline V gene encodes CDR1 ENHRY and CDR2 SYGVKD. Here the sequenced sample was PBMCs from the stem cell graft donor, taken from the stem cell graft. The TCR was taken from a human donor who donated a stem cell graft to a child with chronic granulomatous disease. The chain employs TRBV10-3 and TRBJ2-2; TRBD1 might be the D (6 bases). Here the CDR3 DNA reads TGTGCCATCAGTTTCGATCGGACAGTCACCGGGGAGCTGTTTTTT. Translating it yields CAISFDRTVTGELFF.